This passage covers 29 T cell receptor beta chains from one sample sequenced in a study of blood T cell repertoires in COVID-19 (dated by TCRdb to 2018 to 2020). The protocol used for the library was the immunoSEQ multiplex PCR assay. TCRdb provides this immuneACCESS table in a form limited to in-frame rearrangements. Some clones are lacking; in checked studies, under half of them reflect an unresolved V gene, and why the rest are absent is not known. The sample table records approximately 350,000 clones; about 90% of these occur just once. The top ten constitute about 6% of the sample. Sequencing was performed on peripheral blood. The receptors shown here come from a woman aged 45-60 years with COVID-19, enrolled during active disease.

The sample holds a few counts of this clone. V usage is TRBV6-4 and J usage is TRBJ2-3, with 7 bases identical to TRBD1. The V segment lost 6 bases and the J segment 5 bases; nucleotides outside the gene matches: 8. Germline CDR1 is MRHNA and CDR2 is SNTAGT. CDR3 length: 14 residues. In nucleotides, the CDR3 is TGTGCCAGCAGCCGGGACAGCGACGTAGATACGCAGTATTTT. Encoded protein: CASSRDSDVDTQYF.

The chain employs TRBV3-1 (or the pseudogene TRBV3-2) and TRBJ2-4; possible D gene TRBD1, 6 bases. Germline-derived CDR1 and CDR2 are LGHDT and YNNKEL (reference sequence). Trimming took 4 bases from V and 0 from J, leaving 16 bases between them. This CDR3 has 17 residues. The CDR3 here is CASSRDKVPLAKNIQYF. CDR3 nucleotides: TGTGCCAGCAGCCGGGACAAGGTACCACTAGCCAAAAACATTCAGTACTTC.

J is TRBJ2-7 and V is TRBV15, with D possibly being TRBD1 (6 bases). CDR1 is LNHNV, CDR2 YYDKDF, per germline (reference sequence). Trimming took off 3 bases at V and 3 bases at J, with 15 bases between the two ends. This CDR3 comprises 15 residues. The CDR3 spells CATSSGLGTYYEQYF. As DNA, the CDR3 is TGTGCCACCAGCAGCGGCCTAGGGACATACTACGAGCAGTACTTC. Based on the CDR3 plus reference TRBV15 and TRBJ2-7, the full variable domain is DAMVIQNPRYQVTQFGKPVTLSCSQTLNHNVMYWYQQKSSQAPKLLFHYYDKDFNNEADTPDNFQSRRPNTSFCFLDIRSPGLGDTAMYLCATSSGLGTYYEQYFGPGTRLTVT.

J is TRBJ1-4 and V is TRBV6-6; D is undetermined. V was trimmed by 6 bases and J by 8 bases, leaving 13 bases between them. This CDR3 has 13 residues. Germline-derived CDR1 and CDR2 are MNHNY and SVGAGI (reference sequence). CDR3 in amino acids: CASRARVWEKLFF. The CDR3 DNA follows: TGTGCCAGCAGAGCCCGGGTGTGGGAAAAACTGTTTTTT.

V is TRBV5-8 and J is TRBJ2-1; 14 nucleotides agree with TRBD2. The CDR3 is made up of 15 amino acids. Germline V gene lookup returns CDR1 SGHTS and CDR2 YDEGEE. Trimming cost V 4 bases and J 7 bases; bases outside gene matches: 4. CDR3 amino acids: CASSQGLAGGNEQFF. The DNA of the CDR3 is TGTGCCAGCAGCCAAGGACTAGCGGGAGGAAATGAGCAGTTCTTC.

The chain carries TRBV11-3 and TRBJ2-1, with TRBD2 identical over 9 bases. Unmatched junction bases numbered 6, after V lost 2 bases and J lost 7 bases. CDR1 is SGHNT and CDR2 is YENEEA in the germline V gene. The CDR3 totals 15 residues. The CDR3 nucleotides read TGTGCCAGCAGCTTACGTGCGCGGGAGGGGAATGAGCAGTTCTTC. Its translation: CASSLRAREGNEQFF. The full variable domain, rest sourced from reference TRBV11-3 and TRBJ2-1, is EAGVVQSPRYKIIEKKQPVAFWCNPISGHNTLYWYLQNLGQGPELLIRYENEEAVDDSQLPKDRFSAERLKGVDSTLKIQPAELGDSAVYLCASSLRAREGNEQFFGPGTRLTVL.

The rearrangement links TRBV29-1 to TRBJ2-7; 8 nucleotides match TRBD2. V lost 4 bases to trimming and J lost 2 bases; unmatched junction nucleotides: 4. The CDR3 contains 13 residues. Germline assignment: CDR1 SQVTM and CDR2 ANQGSEA. CDR3 region: CSVGSGGPYEQYF. The CDR3 DNA follows: TGCAGCGTTGGGTCGGGAGGGCCCTACGAGCAGTACTTC.

The rearrangement uses TRBV6-6 and TRBJ2-7; 10 nucleotides agree with TRBD1. V dropped 2 bases and J dropped 3; count of bases not matched to a gene: 7. This CDR3 is built from 16 residues. Germline values: CDR1 MNHNY, CDR2 SVGAGI (reference sequence). This CDR3 reads CASSYLGQGISYEQYF. CDR3 in DNA: TGTGCCAGCAGTTACCTGGGACAGGGGATCAGCTACGAGCAGTACTTC.

CDR3 protein: CASSLALLAPRNEQFF. The CDR3 region has the DNA TGTGCCAGCAGCTTGGCCTTACTAGCCCCAAGGAATGAGCAGTTCTTC. The genes are TRBV5-8 and TRBJ2-1; tentative D call: TRBD2 (6 bases). Germline V CDR1 and CDR2: SGHTS, YDEGEE. The CDR3 contains 16 residues. Trimming pared 0 bases from V and 7 bases from J, leaving 17 bases between.

The chain links TRBV7-2 to TRBJ2-7; 10 bases are shared with TRBD1. The trim removed 9 bases at V and 7 bases at J, leaving 12 bases unmatched. The CDR3 runs to 14 residues. CDR1 SGHTA and CDR2 FQGNSA come from the germline V gene. The CDR3: CASSTGTGAVEQYF. For the CDR3, the DNA is TGTGCCAGTTCTACCGGGACAGGGGCTGTGGAGCAGTACTTC.

V and J are TRBV5-4 and TRBJ1-1, with TRBD1 identical over 8 bases. This CDR3 contains 18 residues. V gave up 7 bases and J gave up 0 bases; unmatched junction bases: 17. Per the germline V gene, CDR1 is SGHNT and CDR2 is YYREEE (reference sequence). Here the CDR3 reads CASRTSLAGGLVNTEAFF. CDR3 sequence (DNA): TGTGCCAGCCGAACCAGCCTGGCAGGGGGCTTGGTGAACACTGAAGCTTTCTTT. The full variable domain, with the rest looked up from reference TRBV5-4 and TRBJ1-1, is ETGVTQSPTHLIKTRGQQVTLRCSSQSGHNTVSWYQQALGQGPQFIFQYYREEENGRGNFPPRFSGLQFPNYSSELNVNALELDDSALYLCASRTSLAGGLVNTEAFFGQGTRLTVV.

The chain couples TRBV5-1 to TRBJ2-3; 7 bases are shared with TRBD2. Trimming removed 4 bases from V and 2 bases from J; junction bases left unmatched: 13. CDR1 is SGHRS and CDR2 is YFSETQ in the germline V gene. The CDR3 totals 17 residues. Here the CDR3 reads CASSPAGKSGITDTQYF. CDR3 DNA sequence: TGCGCCAGCAGCCCCGCGGGAAAGAGCGGGATCACAGATACGCAGTATTTT.

The CDR3 nucleotides are TGTGCCAGCAGAGCCGCTCGCGAGCAGTACTTC. This translates into CASRAAREQYF. The genes are TRBV6-6 and TRBJ2-7; no reliable D call. Trimming shortened V by 6 bases and J by 6 bases, and 9 bases separated the two germline ends. Germline lookup yields CDR1 MNHNY and CDR2 SVGAGI (reference sequence). The CDR3 runs 11 residues.

The J gene is TRBJ2-7, the V gene TRBV6-6; a possible D gene is TRBD2 (5 bases). The CDR3 extends over 15 amino acids. Looked up from germline, CDR1 is MNHNY and CDR2 is SVGAGI (reference sequence). Trimming took off 2 bases at V and 3 bases at J, with 14 bases between the two ends. CDR3 DNA: TGTGCCAGCAGTTACCCCGGAGGTTTAAGCTACGAGCAGTACTTC. It encodes CASSYPGGLSYEQYF.

The chain couples TRBV10-1 to TRBJ2-2; D gene ambiguous. This CDR3 comprises 12 residues. From germline, CDR1 is WNHNN and CDR2 SYGVQD (reference sequence). The V end was cut by 7 bases, the J end by 1 base, with 4 bases between. The CDR3 region is CASTGNTGELFF. CDR3 DNA sequence: TGCGCCAGCACCGGGAACACCGGGGAGCTGTTTTTT.

V usage is TRBV5-1 and J usage is TRBJ2-5; D possibly corresponds to TRBD1 (6 bases). Germline V CDR1 and CDR2: SGHRS, YFSETQ. Trimming left V 3 bases short and J 5 bases short, with 14 bases between. The length of the CDR3 is 14 residues. The CDR3 reads CASSYPRGGETQYF. CDR3 bases: TGCGCCAGCAGCTACCCCAGGGGTGGGGAGACCCAGTACTTC.

The sample holds one count of this clone. The chain employs TRBV19 and TRBJ2-3; 12 bases fit TRBD2. The CDR3 covers 19 residues. Per germline, CDR1 LNHDA and CDR2 SQIVND (reference sequence). V shed 3 bases and J 1 base; nucleotides not matched to a gene: 11. This CDR3 reads CASSMSLAGGPARTDTQYF. The CDR3 nucleotides are TGTGCCAGTAGTATGAGTCTAGCGGGAGGGCCGGCTCGCACAGATACGCAGTATTTT. The full variable domain, completed using reference TRBV19 and TRBJ2-3, is DGGITQSPKYLFRKEGQNVTLSCEQNLNHDAMYWYRQDPGQGLRLIYYSQIVNDFQKGDIAEGYSVSREKKESFPLTVTSAQKNPTAFYLCASSMSLAGGPARTDTQYFGPGTRLTVL.

The V call is TRBV4-3, the J call TRBJ2-3, with 7 nucleotides matching TRBD2. This CDR3 region has 16 residues. The V gene's germline CDR1 is LGHNA and CDR2 YSLEER. Trimming took 4 bases from V and 3 from J; bases not matched to a gene: 10. CDR3 amino acids: CASSLRAPGGTDTQYF. CDR3 nucleotides: TGCGCCAGCAGCCTCCGGGCACCGGGGGGAACAGATACGCAGTATTTT.

The V gene is TRBV18, the J gene TRBJ2-2; D possibly corresponds to TRBD2 (5 bases). The germline gives CDR1 KGHSH, CDR2 LQKENI. The CDR3 covers 13 residues. V lost 4 bases and J 5 bases, leaving 8 bases between the germline ends. CDR3 bases: TGTGCCAGCTCACTACGGGGAACCGGGGAGCTGTTTTTT. It encodes CASSLRGTGELFF.

The chain carries TRBV6-6 and TRBJ1-4, with TRBD1 matching over 8 bases. Per germline, CDR1 MNHNY and CDR2 SVGAGI (reference sequence). V lost 7 bases, J lost 17 bases, and 12 bases stayed unmatched. The CDR3 is 12 residues long. CDR3 nucleotides: TGTGCCAGCACCCAAAACGGACAGGGCCCATTTTTT. It specifies CASTQNGQGPFF.

This clone was seen only a few times. The chain has TRBV19 and TRBJ2-3; TRBD2 is a possible D gene (7 bases). Trimming took 0 bases from V and 7 from J, leaving 14 bases between them. Germline CDR1 and CDR2: LNHDA and SQIVND (reference sequence). This CDR3 is 15 amino acids long. The CDR3 region is CASSIELGGTHTQYF. CDR3 DNA sequence: TGTGCCAGTAGTATAGAGTTGGGGGGGACACATACGCAGTATTTT.

This chain connects TRBV18 to TRBJ1-2, with no clear D. The CDR3 contains 16 residues. CDR1 is KGHSH, CDR2 LQKENI, per germline. The V and J ends lost 1 base and 5 bases respectively, with 17 bases between them. The DNA of the CDR3 is TGTGCCAGCTCACCACAGGTAGCGGGCAGCAGTTATGGCTACACCTTC. Amino acids: CASSPQVAGSSYGYTF.

This chain joins TRBV3-1 (or the pseudogene TRBV3-2) and TRBJ2-3; 9 nucleotides match TRBD1. The ends lost 0 bases at V and 4 bases at J; junction bases unmatched: 5. The CDR3 spans 16 residues. In germline, CDR1 is LGHDT, CDR2 YNNKEL (reference sequence). CDR3 amino acids: CASSQDWGQGADTQYF. In DNA, the CDR3 is TGTGCCAGCAGCCAAGATTGGGGACAGGGCGCAGATACGCAGTATTTT.

V usage is TRBV5-4 and J usage is TRBJ1-2, with 8 bases that match TRBD1. The CDR3 sequence is 14 residues long. CDR1 SGHNT and CDR2 YYREEE come from the germline V gene (reference sequence). J lost 3 bases, V lost 3 bases, and 4 bases had no gene match. The CDR3 DNA follows: TGTGCCAGCAGCTCCTTACAGGGGGACTATGGCTACACCTTC. It encodes CASSSLQGDYGYTF.

The rearrangement links TRBV19 to TRBJ2-1, with TRBD1 matching over 10 bases. CDR1 and CDR2 (germline): LNHDA, SQIVND (reference sequence). CDR3 length equals 15 residues. V shed 4 bases, J shed 8 bases, and the junction held 8 bases outside the gene matches. The CDR3 nucleotides are TGTGCCAGTAGTACTTCCGGGACAGGGGAGTATGAGCAGTTCTTC. It encodes CASSTSGTGEYEQFF.

The rearrangement joins TRBV29-1 to TRBJ2-1, with TRBD1 matching over 10 bases. From germline, CDR1 is SQVTM and CDR2 ANQGSEA. The CDR3 extends over 14 amino acids. Trimming cost V 7 bases and J 6 bases; bases outside gene matches: 9. The chain's CDR3 is CSAKRGTGANEQFF. DNA of the CDR3: TGCAGCGCCAAGAGGGGGACAGGGGCCAATGAGCAGTTCTTC.

The rearrangement uses TRBV6-5 and TRBJ1-2; possibly TRBD1 for D (5 bases). Trimming took off 2 bases at V and 2 bases at J, with 9 bases between the two ends. The germline V gene encodes CDR1 MNHEY and CDR2 SVGAGI. The CDR3 length is 14 residues. This CDR3 is CASSYKRGNYGYTF. CDR3 bases: TGTGCCAGCAGTTACAAACGGGGGAACTATGGCTACACCTTC.

V and J are TRBV29-1 and TRBJ2-5; TRBD2 might be the D (5 bases). The V end lost 4 bases, the J end lost 1 base, and 7 bases lay between the germline ends. The CDR3 totals 12 residues. Germline values: CDR1 SQVTM, CDR2 ANQGSEA. CDR3 nucleotide sequence: TGCAGCGTTGTACGGGGCCAAGAGACCCAGTACTTC. Translating gives CSVVRGQETQYF.

V gene TRBV6-5 combines with J gene TRBJ1-1; no clear D. The germline CDR1 and CDR2 sequences are MNHEY and SVGAGI. The CDR3 spans 12 residues. Trimming left V 6 bases short and J 9 bases short, with 14 bases between. CDR3 region: CASSQGRGKAFF. Here the CDR3 DNA reads TGTGCCAGCAGCCAAGGCCGGGGAAAAGCTTTCTTT.